This passage covers 13 T cell receptor beta chains from one sample sequenced in a study of Ad26.COV2.S vaccination and SARS-CoV-2 variants. Clones were sequenced by immunoSEQ multiplex PCR, and TCRdb holds only the in-frame ones, with some missing. The sample consists of about 350,000 clones, about 87% of them appearing once. Documented treatment: some 20 received Ad26.COV2.S at low or high dose, single or two shots; about 5 received placebo; per-sample allocation not given. Material that was analyzed had been drawn on day 63 after the first vaccine or placebo injection. Specimen: peripheral blood, collected in a trial of Ad26.COV2.S vaccine versus placebo. These TCRs come from a person between 18 and 65 years old who received the Ad26.COV2.S COVID-19 vaccine or a placebo.

The chain is built from TRBV9 and TRBJ1-2, with TRBD1 as a possible D gene (6 bases). Per germline, CDR1 SGDLS and CDR2 YYNGEE. The CDR3 runs 14 residues. With 0 bases removed from V and 7 bases from J, the gap between germline ends came to 13 bases. As DNA, the CDR3 is TGTGCCAGCAGCGTAGGCGGGGGGCGCGGTGGCTACACCTTC. Its translation is CASSVGGGRGGYTF.

This clone was counted once. The chain is built from TRBV2 and TRBJ1-5; 7 bases match TRBD1. V shed 3 bases and J 6 bases; nucleotides not matched to a gene: 8. This CDR3 spans 15 amino acids. Germline V gene data show CDR1 as SNHLY and CDR2 as FYNNEI. The CDR3 coding sequence is TGTGCCAGCAGTGATTTGAGGACAGGAGGTCAGCCCCAGCATTTT. Protein: CASSDLRTGGQPQHF.

The rearrangement uses TRBV29-1 and TRBJ2-5, with TRBD1 matching 8 bases. The V and J ends lost 6 bases and 7 bases, in that order; junction bases with no gene match: 10. Looked up from germline, CDR1 is SQVTM and CDR2 is ANQGSEA. The CDR3 is 13 amino acids. The CDR3 reads CSVDQGAAGTQYF. The CDR3 DNA sequence: TGCAGCGTCGACCAGGGGGCCGCAGGGACCCAGTACTTC.

The V call is TRBV28, the J call TRBJ2-2, with 7 bases matching TRBD1. Unmatched junction bases numbered 4, after V lost 5 bases and J lost 1 base. The length of the CDR3 is 15 residues. Germline V gene lookup returns CDR1 MDHEN and CDR2 SYDVKM. The CDR3 nucleotides read TGTGCCAGCAGTCCCCGGACAGGGAACACCGGGGAGCTGTTTTTT. Protein sequence: CASSPRTGNTGELFF. Looking up the rest from reference TRBV28 and TRBJ2-2 gives the full variable domain: DVKVTQSSRYLVKRTGEKVFLECVQDMDHENMFWYRQDPGLGLRLIYFSYDVKMKEKGDIPEGYSVSREKKERFSLILESASTNQTSMYLCASSPRTGNTGELFFGEGSRLTVL.

The V call is TRBV6-2 or TRBV6-3, the J call TRBJ2-1; D is tentatively TRBD1 or TRBD2 (6 bases each). The ends were cut back, 6 bases at V and 0 bases at J, with 18 bases in the middle. CDR1 and CDR2 from the germline V gene are MNHEY and SVGEGT. This CDR3 contains 17 residues. The CDR3 region is CASSRGTFPNSYNEQFF. Written as DNA, the CDR3 is TGTGCCAGCAGCCGGGGGACATTCCCCAACTCCTACAATGAGCAGTTCTTC.

This sequence joins TRBV4-1 and TRBJ2-7; D is ambiguous. V dropped 5 bases and J dropped 3 bases, with 5 bases sitting between them. The CDR3 is 11 residues long. Germline CDR1 MGHRA, CDR2 YSYEKL. In nucleotides, the CDR3 is TGCGCCAGCAGCAATCTCTACGAGCAGTACTTC. This encodes CASSNLYEQYF.

This chain joins TRBV4-3 and TRBJ1-6; D is ambiguous. Trimming removed 1 base from V and 8 bases from J, with 15 bases in between. CDR3 length: 16 amino acids. CDR1 is LGHNA and CDR2 is YSLEER in the germline V gene. CDR3 residues: CASSQGATVVDSPLHF. The CDR3 nucleotides read TGCGCCAGCAGCCAAGGCGCGACCGTGGTAGATTCACCCCTCCACTTT.

The chain is built from TRBV7-2 and TRBJ2-7, with D possibly TRBD1 on 5 matching bases. Trimming took off 5 bases at V and 5 bases at J, with 16 bases between the two ends. The CDR3 covers 14 residues. CDR1 is SGHTA, CDR2 FQGNSA, per germline. The CDR3 loop is CASSPGPPGNEQYF. For the CDR3, the DNA is TGTGCCAGCAGCCCCGGGCCCCCAGGGAACGAGCAGTACTTC.

Details on this clone: Relative to the germline gene, one junction end is altered; a read error may explain this. The rearrangement uses TRBV7-7 and TRBJ2-5; D is ambiguous. The CDR3 spans 15 residues. CDR1 SSHAT and CDR2 FNYEAQ come from the germline V gene (reference sequence). CDR3 in amino acids: CASSLRHTPQETQYF. The CDR3, as DNA: TGTGCTAGCAGCTTACGACACACCCCACAAGAGACCCAGTACTTC.

This clone was seen more than once but under ten times. The rearrangement links TRBV7-9 to TRBJ2-4; D unclear. Germline CDR1 SEHNR, CDR2 FQNEAQ (reference sequence). The V end lost 6 bases, the J end lost 0 bases, and 12 bases lay between the germline ends. CDR3 length: 15 residues. The CDR3 is CASSFSTVAKNIQYF. The CDR3 DNA sequence: TGTGCCAGCAGTTTCTCGACGGTAGCCAAAAACATTCAGTACTTC.

In regard to this clone: At the DNA level, this CDR3 is encoded by other sequences in the same sample as well. Here the CDR3 reads CASSVDGGQPQHF. In DNA, the CDR3 is TGTGCCAGCAGCGTAGACGGGGGACAGCCCCAGCATTTT. This chain connects TRBV9 to TRBJ1-5; the D gene is possibly TRBD1 (5 bases). V lost 0 bases and J 7 bases, leaving 8 bases between the germline ends. Germline V gene data show CDR1 as SGDLS and CDR2 as YYNGEE. The CDR3 totals 13 residues.

The chain employs TRBV21-1 and TRBJ2-6; the table gives TRBD2 as D, unverified against the DNA. TRBV21-1 is listed as a pseudogene. The CDR3 has 18 residues. The CDR3: CASSIPPRGTTGANVLTF. CDR3 coding DNA: TGTGCCAGCAGCATACCACCGCGGGGGACAACTGGGGCCAACGTCCTGACTTTC.

The CDR3 protein is CASGWPTGGLNTEAFF. CDR3 sequence (DNA): TGTGCTAGTGGGTGGCCGACAGGGGGCTTGAACACTGAAGCTTTCTTT. The V and J genes are TRBV12-5 and TRBJ1-1; TRBD1 matches at 10 bases. Trimming at V came to 6 bases and at J to 0 bases, leaving 7 bases not matched to a gene. The CDR3 sequence is 16 residues long. The germline CDR1 and CDR2 sequences are LGHNT and FRNRAP. The variable domain in full, completed from reference TRBV12-5 and TRBJ1-1, reads DARVTQTPRHKVTEMGQEVTMRCQPILGHNTVFWYRQTMMQGLELLAYFRNRAPLDDSGMPKDRFSAEMPDATLATLKIQPSEPRDSAVYFCASGWPTGGLNTEAFFGQGTRLTVV.